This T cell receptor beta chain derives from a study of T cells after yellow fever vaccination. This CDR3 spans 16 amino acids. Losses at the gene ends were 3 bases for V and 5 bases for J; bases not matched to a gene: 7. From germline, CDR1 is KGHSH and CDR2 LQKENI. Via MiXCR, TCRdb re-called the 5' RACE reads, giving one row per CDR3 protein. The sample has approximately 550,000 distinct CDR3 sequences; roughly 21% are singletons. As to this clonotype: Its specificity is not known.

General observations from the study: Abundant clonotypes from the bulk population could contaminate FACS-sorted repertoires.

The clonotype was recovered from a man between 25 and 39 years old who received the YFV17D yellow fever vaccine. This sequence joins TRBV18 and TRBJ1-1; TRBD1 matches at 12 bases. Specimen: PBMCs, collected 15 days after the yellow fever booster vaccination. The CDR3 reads CASSPGQGALGTEAFF. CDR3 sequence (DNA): TGTGCCAGCTCACCGGGACAGGGGGCGTTAGGAACTGAAGCTTTCTTT.